The clone carrying this TCR beta chain has just a few counts. Antigen specificity is unknown. The sample is drawn from a study of human T cells and chemical hapten exposure. Documented time point: pre-sensitization, week 0. The treatment: therapeutic diphenylcyclopropenone sensitization with weekly scalp DPC. General observations from the study: Against controls, expanded TCRs gave rise to significantly more large CDR3 similarity clusters.

From the RACE reads, TCRdb called clonotypes with MiXCR, one entry per CDR3 protein. The sample lists roughly 110,000 distinct CDR3 sequences; 9.5% to 15% were seen once. This sequence originates from a woman aged 45-60 years with alopecia areata. Some clones in this sample may be carry-over from other donors' samples. The source was whole blood, collected in connection with sensitization to the hapten diphenylcyclopropenone (DPC).

Here the CDR3 reads CASSLVFSDEQFF. The DNA for the CDR3 is TGTGCCAGCAGCTTAGTCTTTAGCGATGAGCAGTTCTTC. J is TRBJ2-1 and V is TRBV11-2, with a possible D match to TRBD2 (5 bases). The CDR3 extends over 13 amino acids. Per germline, CDR1 SGHAT and CDR2 FQNNGV. Trimming cost V 1 base and J 8 bases, with 9 bases left between them. The full variable domain, rest sourced from reference TRBV11-2 and TRBJ2-1, is EAGVAQSPRYKIIEKRQSVAFWCNPISGHATLYWYQQILGQGPKLLIQFQNNGVVDDSQLPKDRFSAERLKGVDSTLKIQPAKLEDSAVYLCASSLVFSDEQFFGPGTRLTVL.